Listed here are 3 T cell receptor beta chains from one sample, sequenced in a study of cytomegalovirus exposure and HLA in healthy donors. Researchers ran the PCR with 60 Vbeta and 13 Jbeta primers. Using immunoSEQ multiplex PCR, the repertoire was profiled, and TCRdb retains in-frame clones only, with some absent. The sample records 150,000 to 160,000 clones, 80% being singletons. Sequences were obtained from PBMCs. Receptors were obtained from a man aged 25-45 years in good health and CMV-seropositive.

This clone was seen a handful of times. V gene TRBV5-6 combines with J gene TRBJ1-6; 9 bases match TRBD1. The trim removed 4 bases at V and 7 bases at J, leaving 6 bases unmatched. This CDR3 is 15 amino acids long. Germline V gene sequence: CDR1 SGHDT, CDR2 YYEEEE. The CDR3 region has the DNA TGTGCCAGCAGCACTGGGACAGGGTGGAATTCACCCCTCCACTTT. Its translation is CASSTGTGWNSPLHF.

The CDR3 DNA reads TGTGCCAGTAGTATCTGGAGGGCTAACACTGAAGCTTTCTTT. Encoded protein: CASSIWRANTEAFF. The chain couples TRBV19 to TRBJ1-1; D is unresolved. Germline CDR1 is LNHDA and CDR2 is SQIVND (reference sequence). This CDR3 region has 14 residues. The V and J ends lost 3 bases and 2 bases respectively, with 10 bases between them.

This clone was recorded a few times. The rearrangement links TRBV6-5 to TRBJ2-5; 10 nucleotides match TRBD2. Germline V gene lookup returns CDR1 MNHEY and CDR2 SVGAGI. The CDR3 is 16 residues long. Trimming cost V 3 bases and J 3 bases; bases outside gene matches: 7. CDR3 residues: CASSYKAGGREETQYF. The CDR3 DNA reads as TGTGCCAGCAGTTATAAAGCGGGAGGGAGGGAAGAGACCCAGTACTTC.